This T cell receptor (beta chain) stems from a study of STAT5B mutations in CD4+ large granular lymphocyte leukemia. Trimming left V 6 bases short and J 2 bases short, with 17 bases between. This CDR3 contains 16 residues. CDR1 and CDR2 from the germline V gene are LNHDA and SQIVND (reference sequence). The table came from immunoSEQ multiplex PCR; TCRdb's copy has only in-frame clones and leaves some out. The data show some 30,000 clones, with 65% to 70% seen just once and under 2% held by the top ten. This chain joins TRBV19 and TRBJ1-5; tentative D call: TRBD1 (6 bases). Sequencing used CD4+ T cells from blood buffy coats. This sequence originates from a human donor in good health. The CDR3 protein is CASSHSGGAGNQPQHF. The CDR3 region has the DNA TGTGCCAGTAGCCACTCGGGGGGGGCTGGCAATCAGCCCCAGCATTTT.